What follows are 22 T cell receptor beta chains derived from one specimen sequenced in a study of blood T cell repertoires in COVID-19. Sequencing used immunoSEQ multiplex PCR; TCRdb keeps in-frame clones, though not all of them. Among about 200,000 clones, about 80% were seen once, and the ten largest hold 7.8%. The material sequenced was peripheral blood. Receptors were obtained from a woman of 80 years or more with COVID-19, enrolled during active disease.

This chain links TRBV6-5 with TRBJ1-3; no clear D. Germline V gene lookup returns CDR1 MNHEY and CDR2 SVGAGI. This CDR3 spans 14 amino acids. V was pared by 5 bases and J by 0 bases, with 8 bases between. CDR3 coding DNA: TGTGCCAGCAGTCGAGGCAGCTCTGGAAACACCATATATTTT. Protein sequence: CASSRGSSGNTIYF.

This chain links TRBV29-1 with TRBJ1-3; D is unclear. Germline V CDR1 and CDR2: SQVTM, ANQGSEA. CDR3 size: 12 residues. V was trimmed by 6 bases and J by 0 bases, leaving 6 bases between them. The CDR3 DNA sequence: TGCAGCGTGGAACTCTCTGGAAACACCATATATTTT. It is translated as CSVELSGNTIYF.

This clone was seen a handful of times. J is TRBJ2-7 and V is TRBV2; D not certain. Trimming stripped 5 bases from V and 6 bases from J, with 11 bases between. The CDR3 runs to 12 residues. CDR1 and CDR2 (germline): SNHLY, FYNNEI. The CDR3 nucleotides are TGTGCCAGCAGTCAAGGTCCTTCCGAGCAGTACTTC. It is translated as CASSQGPSEQYF.

This chain joins TRBV11-2 and TRBJ1-1, with D tentatively TRBD1 (5 bases). Germline V gene sequence: CDR1 SGHAT, CDR2 FQNNGV. The CDR3 is 15 amino acids. V shed 2 bases and J shed 4 bases, with 14 bases lying between them. In DNA, the CDR3 is TGTGCCAGCAGCTTAAATGGGGCGGTTGGCACTGAAGCTTTCTTT. As protein: CASSLNGAVGTEAFF.

The V call is TRBV7-9, the J call TRBJ2-7, with 7 bases that match TRBD2. CDR3 length: 13 residues. Looked up from germline, CDR1 is SEHNR and CDR2 is FQNEAQ (reference sequence). The V and J ends lost 5 bases and 11 bases, in that order; junction bases with no gene match: 12. Here the CDR3 reads CASSLQLSGLKYF. CDR3 nucleotide sequence: TGTGCCAGCAGCCTACAGTTATCGGGACTAAAGTACTTC.

The J gene is TRBJ2-7, the V gene TRBV9, with 7 bases fitting TRBD1. Unmatched junction bases numbered 4, after V lost 1 base and J lost 6 bases. Germline CDR1 reads SGDLS; CDR2 reads YYNGEE. The CDR3 contains 13 residues. Here the CDR3 reads CASSVTGASEQYF. The DNA of the CDR3 is TGTGCCAGCAGCGTAACAGGGGCCAGCGAGCAGTACTTC.

The V call is TRBV28, the J call TRBJ2-7, with D possibly being TRBD2 (7 bases). The V end lost 4 bases, the J end lost 6 bases, and 19 bases lay between the germline ends. CDR3 length: 15 residues. CDR1 and CDR2 (germline): MDHEN, SYDVKM. The CDR3 sequence: CASSSPSGPRGEQYF. CDR3 nucleotide sequence: TGTGCCAGCAGTTCCCCTAGCGGCCCCAGGGGCGAGCAGTACTTC.

The CDR3 nucleotides read TGTGCCACCAGTGATTTCCAGCGGGAGTATGAGCAGTTCTTC. Its translation: CATSDFQREYEQFF. The chain has TRBV24-1 and TRBJ2-1, with 8 bases identical to TRBD2. Germline assignment: CDR1 KGHDR and CDR2 SFDVKD. Trimming at V came to 1 base and at J to 8 bases, leaving 3 bases not matched to a gene. This CDR3 region has 14 residues.

CDR3 bases: TGTGCCAGCTCACCCGCCCTCTCAGGTGGCTACACCTTC. Amino acid sequence: CASSPALSGGYTF. V is TRBV18 and J is TRBJ1-2; D is unclear. CDR1 and CDR2 from the germline V gene are KGHSH and LQKENI. This CDR3 is built from 13 residues. The V and J ends lost 3 bases and 7 bases respectively, with 12 bases between them.

This sequence joins TRBV19 and TRBJ1-1; D is unresolved. This CDR3 has 12 residues. Germline values: CDR1 LNHDA, CDR2 SQIVND (reference sequence). With 10 bases removed from V and 6 bases from J, the gap between germline ends came to 15 bases. The CDR3 DNA reads TGTGCCACTGACCCGGGCGGGGCTGAAGCTTTCTTT. It is translated as CATDPGGAEAFF.

The rearrangement links TRBV5-5 to TRBJ2-1, with TRBD1 as a possible D gene (6 bases). CDR3 length: 12 residues. CDR1 and CDR2 from the germline V gene are SGHKS and YYEKEE (reference sequence). Trimming pared 7 bases from V and 9 bases from J, leaving 14 bases between. The CDR3, as DNA: TGTGCCAGCGTTAAGCCAGGGGTTGAGCAGTTCTTC. It is translated as CASVKPGVEQFF.

J is TRBJ1-1 and V is TRBV19; TRBD1 matches 7 bases. V dropped 3 bases and J dropped 5; count of bases not matched to a gene: 15. There are 17 residues in the CDR3. Per germline, CDR1 LNHDA and CDR2 SQIVND (reference sequence). The CDR3, as DNA: TGTGCCAGTAGTATGGGCAGGGGGTCCGGAGGTAAGACTGAAGCTTTCTTT. Amino acids: CASSMGRGSGGKTEAFF.

This clone occurred a few times. This sequence joins TRBV5-1 and TRBJ1-5; no reliable D call. V lost 2 bases and J lost 4, with 7 bases in between. The CDR3 runs 13 residues. Germline V gives CDR1 SGHRS, CDR2 YFSETQ. The CDR3: CASSFEPNQPQHF. CDR3 DNA: TGCGCCAGCAGCTTCGAGCCTAATCAGCCCCAGCATTTT.

The chain links TRBV7-9 to TRBJ1-1; TRBD1 matches at 9 bases. The CDR3 is made up of 15 amino acids. After removal of 5 bases from V and 1 base from J, the junction contained 5 bases not matched to a gene. The germline V gene has CDR1 SEHNR and CDR2 FQNEAQ (reference sequence). In nucleotides, the CDR3 is TGTGCCAGCAGCGACGGACAGGGGAAGAACACTGAAGCTTTCTTT. It codes for CASSDGQGKNTEAFF.

This clone was observed once. This chain uses TRBV6-1 with TRBJ1-5; no definite D call. The CDR3 is 16 residues long. The germline gives CDR1 MNHNS, CDR2 SASEGT. Deletions cut 0 bases from V and 0 bases from J, with 9 bases between. The CDR3 spells CASSEAFPNSNQPQHF. DNA for the CDR3: TGTGCCAGCAGTGAAGCTTTCCCTAATAGCAATCAGCCCCAGCATTTT.

In this sample, this clone turned up a few times. J is TRBJ2-6 and V is TRBV7-3; TRBD1 aligns across 8 bases. The ends lost 5 bases at V and 4 bases at J; junction bases unmatched: 10. Germline V gives CDR1 SGHTA, CDR2 FQGTGA. The CDR3 contains 17 residues. The DNA of the CDR3 is TGTGCCAGCAGCCCCCCGGGACAGGAATTCGGGGCCAACGTCCTGACTTTC. It translates to CASSPPGQEFGANVLTF.

The chain carries TRBV3-1 (or the pseudogene TRBV3-2) and TRBJ2-2; D is possibly TRBD2 (6 bases). V shed 1 base and J shed 7 bases, with 13 bases lying between them. The CDR3 is 15 residues long. Germline assignment: CDR1 LGHDT and CDR2 YNNKEL (reference sequence). The CDR3 sequence: CASSQAGESGGELFF. DNA for the CDR3: TGTGCCAGCAGCCAAGCGGGGGAGTCAGGCGGGGAGCTGTTTTTT.

The sample holds one count of this clone. This chain links TRBV7-3 with TRBJ1-4; tentative D call: TRBD1 (6 bases). CDR1 is SGHTA and CDR2 is FQGTGA in the germline V gene. This CDR3 has 15 residues. Trimming removed 5 bases from V and 4 bases from J, with 14 bases in between. CDR3 region: CASSLQGGGNEKLFF. The CDR3 DNA reads TGTGCCAGCAGCCTACAGGGAGGGGGTAATGAAAAACTGTTTTTT.

This clone occurred a few times. This rearrangement joins TRBV19 to TRBJ1-2; no reliable D call. Germline CDR1 and CDR2: LNHDA and SQIVND (reference sequence). Trimming removed 0 bases at V and 4 bases at J, with 9 bases between. The CDR3 has 14 residues. The DNA for the CDR3 is TGTGCCAGTAGTATAGAGGGCCCATTCTATGGCTACACCTTC. Its translation is CASSIEGPFYGYTF.

The chain couples TRBV3-1 (or the pseudogene TRBV3-2) to TRBJ1-2; TRBD1 is a possible D gene (6 bases). V was trimmed by 0 bases and J by 4 bases, leaving 9 bases between them. The CDR3 is made up of 14 amino acids. CDR1 is LGHDT, CDR2 YNNKEL, per germline (reference sequence). The CDR3 bases are TGTGCCAGCAGCCAAGAAAAAGGGGGCTATGGCTACACCTTC. Translated: CASSQEKGGYGYTF.

This clone was recorded many times. The rearrangement uses TRBV12-3 or TRBV12-4 and TRBJ1-3; TRBD1 agrees at 7 bases. This CDR3 comprises 12 residues. V shed 6 bases and J 4 bases; nucleotides not matched to a gene: 0. CDR3 in DNA: TGTGCCAGCAGGACAGGGGGAAACACCATATATTTT. This encodes CASRTGGNTIYF.

This chain joins TRBV2 and TRBJ1-5, with D possibly TRBD1 on 5 matching bases. CDR3 length equals 13 residues. Looked up from germline, CDR1 is SNHLY and CDR2 is FYNNEI. Trimming pared 7 bases from V and 6 bases from J, leaving 13 bases between. The CDR3 nucleotides are TGTGCCAGCAAAGTCGGGGGGGTTCAGCCCCAGCATTTT. This sequence encodes CASKVGGVQPQHF.